Shown below are 21 T cell receptor beta chains from a single sample sequenced in a study of control samples from healthy donors and cancer patients. Some clones are missing from TCRdb's copy, which holds only in-frame ones; the method was immunoSEQ multiplex PCR. Here the sample spans about 150,000 clones, 88% being singletons. The sequenced sample consisted of blood. The receptors were sampled from a man between 18 and 29 years old in good health.

CDR3 sequence: CASKMGWRAEAFF. CDR3 sequence (DNA): TGTGCCAGCAAGATGGGTTGGAGGGCTGAAGCTTTCTTT. The chain employs TRBV6-5 and TRBJ1-1; D is undetermined. There are 13 residues in the CDR3. From germline, CDR1 is MNHEY and CDR2 SVGAGI. Trimming took off 7 bases at V and 6 bases at J, with 15 bases between the two ends.

The chain combines TRBV5-6 with TRBJ2-7, with D possibly matching TRBD1 (6 bases). This CDR3 spans 13 amino acids. V gave up 4 bases and J gave up 6 bases, with 14 bases separating them. Per the germline V gene, CDR1 is SGHDT and CDR2 is YYEEEE. The chain's CDR3 is CASSHRERGEQYF. The DNA for the CDR3 is TGTGCCAGCAGCCACAGGGAGAGGGGCGAGCAGTACTTC.

On this clone: Other DNA sequences within the sample encode an identical CDR3. The chain uses TRBV5-6 and TRBJ2-3, with D uncertain. The CDR3 is made up of 14 amino acids. Trimming took off 2 bases at V and 0 bases at J, with 7 bases between the two ends. The V gene's germline CDR1 is SGHDT and CDR2 YYEEEE. The CDR3 region is CASSFGSSTDTQYF. The CDR3 DNA sequence: TGTGCCAGCAGCTTCGGCTCCAGCACAGATACGCAGTATTTT.

V and J are TRBV7-2 and TRBJ2-1; maybe TRBD1 (6 bases). Between the trimmed V and J ends, which lost 2 bases and 5 bases, there was a span of 19 bases. Looked up from germline, CDR1 is SGHTA and CDR2 is FQGNSA. CDR3 size: 17 residues. The CDR3, as DNA: TGTGCCAGCAGCTTACCACCAGCAGGGGCCAGAAACAATGAGCAGTTCTTC. This translates into CASSLPPAGARNNEQFF.

The J gene is TRBJ2-1, the V gene TRBV7-8; the D gene is possibly TRBD1 (7 bases). The CDR3 length is 14 residues. Germline CDR1 and CDR2: SGHVS and FQNEAQ. V lost 4 bases and J lost 4, with 11 bases in between. CDR3 nucleotides: TGTGCCAGCAGCTACGCGGGACAGTACAATGAGCAGTTCTTC. Its translation: CASSYAGQYNEQFF.

The J gene is TRBJ1-1, the V gene TRBV7-9; D is uncertain. The CDR3 spans 13 residues. V was shortened by 2 bases and J by 10 bases, with 14 bases between the two germline ends. Germline loops: CDR1 SEHNR, CDR2 FQNEAQ (reference sequence). CDR3 sequence: CASSLIREGGAFF. DNA for the CDR3: TGTGCCAGCAGCTTAATCCGGGAAGGAGGAGCTTTCTTT. The variable domain in full, with the rest retrieved from reference TRBV7-9 and TRBJ1-1, is DTGVSQNPRHKITKRGQNVTFRCDPISEHNRLYWYRQTLGQGPEFLTYFQNEAQLEKSRLLSDRFSAERPKGSFSTLEIQRTEQGDSAMYLCASSLIREGGAFFGQGTRLTVV.

This chain links TRBV6-5 with TRBJ1-4; D is possibly TRBD1 (5 bases). Germline CDR1 and CDR2: MNHEY and SVGAGI. This CDR3 contains 15 residues. The V end was cut by 2 bases, the J end by 3 bases, with 10 bases between. The CDR3 DNA follows: TGTGCCAGCAGTTACGGGGACGGATCTAATGAAAAACTGTTTTTT. Residues: CASSYGDGSNEKLFF.

V gene TRBV11-3 combines with J gene TRBJ2-7; D is perhaps TRBD1 (6 bases). The CDR3 is made up of 12 amino acids. Germline V CDR1 and CDR2: SGHNT, YENEEA. The V and J ends lost 6 bases and 4 bases respectively, with 10 bases between them. CDR3 in DNA: TGTGCCAGCAGTTCAGGGGATTACGAGCAGTACTTC. This gives the protein CASSSGDYEQYF. Complete variable domain (other parts from reference TRBV11-3 and TRBJ2-7): EAGVVQSPRYKIIEKKQPVAFWCNPISGHNTLYWYLQNLGQGPELLIRYENEEAVDDSQLPKDRFSAERLKGVDSTLKIQPAELGDSAVYLCASSSGDYEQYFGPGTRLTVT.

The chain joins TRBV19 to TRBJ2-3; D uncertain. Per the germline V gene, CDR1 is LNHDA and CDR2 is SQIVND (reference sequence). V dropped 5 bases and J dropped 4 bases, with 10 bases sitting between them. This CDR3 is built from 13 residues. Written as DNA, the CDR3 is TGTGCCAGTAGTTCATCTGTAGCAGATACGCAGTATTTT. This codes for CASSSSVADTQYF.

This clone was counted a few times. This chain links TRBV10-1 with TRBJ1-1; 7 nucleotides align to TRBD1. The CDR3 has 13 amino acids. V gave up 6 bases and J gave up 5 bases; unmatched junction bases: 6. Germline V gene lookup returns CDR1 WNHNN and CDR2 SYGVQD (reference sequence). For the CDR3, the DNA is TGCGCCAGCAGCGCACCAGGGGGTACTGAAGCTTTCTTT. This encodes CASSAPGGTEAFF.

The V and J genes are TRBV6-5 and TRBJ1-2; 9 bases agree with TRBD1. From germline, CDR1 is MNHEY and CDR2 SVGAGI. The CDR3 has 14 residues. The V segment lost 5 bases and the J segment 4 bases; nucleotides outside the gene matches: 5. CDR3 nucleotides: TGTGCCAGCAGTAGGGAGACAGGGGGCTATGGCTACACCTTC. This codes for CASSRETGGYGYTF.

V usage is TRBV19 and J usage is TRBJ1-1; 10 nucleotides match TRBD1. J gave up 1 base and V 5 bases, and 10 bases lay outside the gene matches. This CDR3 is built from 17 residues. Looked up from germline, CDR1 is LNHDA and CDR2 is SQIVND (reference sequence). The CDR3 spells CASSPLPDRGQNTEAFF. In DNA form, the CDR3 reads TGTGCCAGTAGTCCACTGCCTGACAGGGGGCAGAACACTGAAGCTTTCTTT.

The chain carries TRBV4-3 and TRBJ2-7, with D tentatively TRBD2 (6 bases). The CDR3 is made up of 13 amino acids. V was cut by 5 bases and J by 5 bases, with 13 bases left in between. Germline V gene sequence: CDR1 LGHNA, CDR2 YSLEER. CDR3 nucleotides: TGCGCCAGCAGCGATGGAGGGTGGCACGAGCAGTACTTC. Translation gives CASSDGGWHEQYF.

The rearrangement uses TRBV6-5 and TRBJ2-5, with TRBD1 as a possible D gene (6 bases). The V and J ends lost 0 bases and 5 bases respectively, with 10 bases between them. Germline V gene sequence: CDR1 MNHEY, CDR2 SVGAGI. This CDR3 comprises 14 residues. As DNA, the CDR3 is TGTGCCAGCAGTTACTCGACGAGGGGGGAGACCCAGTACTTC. Its translation is CASSYSTRGETQYF.

The chain employs TRBV6-1 and TRBJ1-1, with no clear D. CDR3 length: 16 amino acids. The germline CDR1 and CDR2 sequences are MNHNS and SASEGT. Trimming took 4 bases from V and 5 from J, leaving 20 bases between them. The CDR3 nucleotides are TGTGCCAGCAGTGCCCCTAGATCCGGGCTAGGGACTGAAGCTTTCTTT. This gives the protein CASSAPRSGLGTEAFF.

The V call is TRBV28, the J call TRBJ2-3; 7 bases are a match to TRBD2. This CDR3 has 15 amino acids. Germline loops: CDR1 MDHEN, CDR2 SYDVKM. Losses at the gene ends were 7 bases for V and 3 bases for J; bases not matched to a gene: 10. CDR3 bases: TGTGCCAGCACCCGGTGGCGGGGGAGAACAGATACGCAGTATTTT. It encodes CASTRWRGRTDTQYF.

This clone was seen a single time. The chain is built from TRBV4-1 and TRBJ1-2, with D perhaps matching TRBD1 (5 bases). The CDR3 extends over 16 amino acids. Deletions cut 4 bases from V and 2 bases from J, with 17 bases between. CDR1 and CDR2 from the germline V gene are MGHRA and YSYEKL. The CDR3 region has the DNA TGCGCCAGCAGCCTCCACGTGGGCAGGGTCAACTATGGCTACACCTTC. Its translation is CASSLHVGRVNYGYTF.

The chain couples TRBV29-1 to TRBJ2-1; the D gene is possibly TRBD1 (6 bases). V lost 7 bases and J 12 bases, leaving 16 bases between the germline ends. Germline CDR1 SQVTM, CDR2 ANQGSEA. The CDR3 is 11 residues long. The CDR3 sequence is CSAITGLRQFF. CDR3 coding DNA: TGCAGCGCAATAACAGGGTTAAGGCAGTTCTTC.

The V gene is TRBV7-9, the J gene TRBJ2-3; TRBD2 matches at 12 bases. V lost 3 bases to trimming and J lost 4 bases; unmatched junction nucleotides: 5. There are 16 residues in the CDR3. Per germline, CDR1 SEHNR and CDR2 FQNEAQ (reference sequence). The CDR3 here is CASSFGLAGLSDTQYF. The CDR3 nucleotides are TGTGCCAGCAGCTTCGGACTAGCGGGGTTATCAGATACGCAGTATTTT.

The rearrangement links TRBV6-5 to TRBJ2-7; no definite D call. V dropped 2 bases and J dropped 0 bases, with 8 bases sitting between them. CDR3 length: 14 residues. From germline, CDR1 is MNHEY and CDR2 SVGAGI. CDR3 bases: TGTGCCAGCAGTTACAGCGAAAGCTCCTACGAGCAGTACTTC. Protein product: CASSYSESSYEQYF.

J is TRBJ2-3 and V is TRBV2; the D gene is possibly TRBD1 (6 bases). The V end lost 9 bases, the J end lost 2 bases, and 9 bases lay between the germline ends. The CDR3 loop spans 12 amino acids. Germline V gene lookup returns CDR1 SNHLY and CDR2 FYNNEI. CDR3: CARGQNTDTQYF. CDR3 sequence (DNA): TGTGCCAGGGGACAAAACACAGATACGCAGTATTTT.